The 3 T cell receptor beta chains listed next were all sequenced from one sample in a study of blood T cell repertoires in COVID-19. The repertoire was sequenced with immunoSEQ multiplex PCR; TCRdb's copy has only in-frame clones and lacks some. The repertoire holds under 55,000 clones, with roughly 85% as singletons. The specimen was peripheral blood. These receptors all stem from a man between 65 and 79 years old with acute or convalescent COVID-19.

The chain has TRBV10-3 and TRBJ1-6; possible D gene TRBD1, 5 bases. Between the trimmed V and J ends, which lost 7 bases and 3 bases, there was a span of 10 bases. This CDR3 spans 14 amino acids. CDR1 and CDR2 from the germline V gene are ENHRY and SYGVKD. CDR3 loop: CAIKAGNYNSPLHF. The CDR3 nucleotides read TGTGCCATCAAGGCAGGGAACTATAATTCACCCCTCCACTTT.

The rearrangement uses TRBV24-1 and TRBJ2-1; 16 bases fit TRBD2. The CDR3 loop spans 20 amino acids. Per germline, CDR1 KGHDR and CDR2 SFDVKD. Trimming took 3 bases from V and 0 from J; bases not matched to a gene: 7. The CDR3 loop is CATSDAPGLAGGSSYNEQFF. Here the CDR3 DNA reads TGTGCCACCAGTGATGCACCGGGACTAGCGGGAGGGAGCTCCTACAATGAGCAGTTCTTC.

V is TRBV27 and J is TRBJ2-3; 14 bases are shared with TRBD2. The CDR3 is 15 residues long. The V gene's germline CDR1 is MNHEY and CDR2 SMNVEV (reference sequence). J was trimmed by 5 bases and V by 10 bases; bases with no gene match: 8. Written as DNA, the CDR3 is TGTGCCACCGTGGGACTAGCGGGAGTAAAAGATACGCAGTATTTT. The encoded protein is CATVGLAGVKDTQYF.